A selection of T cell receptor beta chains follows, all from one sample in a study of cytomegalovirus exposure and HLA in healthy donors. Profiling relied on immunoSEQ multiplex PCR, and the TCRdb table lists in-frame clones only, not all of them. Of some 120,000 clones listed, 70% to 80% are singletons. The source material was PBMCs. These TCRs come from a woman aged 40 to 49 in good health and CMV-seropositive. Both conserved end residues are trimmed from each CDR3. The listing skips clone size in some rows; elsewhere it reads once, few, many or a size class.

ASSLRWTGNYEQY	TRBV27	-
ASGWTPSSTDTQY	TRBV7-3	-
ASSPRTDFSYEQY	TRBV18	-
ASSARGRSGKLF	TRBV9	-
ATTQGYTEAF	TRBV12-5	-
ASSYPKTGTEAF	TRBV6-6	-
ASRVTGANEKLF	TRBV6-1	-
ASRWGGATQETQY	TRBV2	-
ASSLEGFTDTQY	TRBV7-9	-
ASSLDRGEQY	TRBV5-6	few
SVSDGGTEAF	TRBV29-1	once
ASSFGDSRNSPLH	TRBV7-9	few
ASSIRESVGQI	TRBV19	-
AWSTPGRRTGRSTQY	TRBV30	-
ASSRRLEVNTEAF	TRBV4-2	-
ASSLFSFSGVAETQY	TRBV7-2	-
AWRKTGTHGELF	TRBV30	-
ASSTDPIGGGYT	TRBV7-3	-
ASSSTGRGKKLF	TRBV5-6	few
SVVVTHGHYEQY	TRBV29-1	few
ASSYSDREGTIY	TRBV6-6	few
ASNINGAYTQY	TRBV11-2	-
ASSGGQTALSNQPQH	TRBV2	-
ASSSRGMNTEAF	TRBV19	-
ASSSPTTERKNIQY	TRBV27	-
ASKRLAGGQNTGELF	TRBV5-6	-
ASSFQGVLGSREKLF	TRBV5-4	-
ASSQEWTYNSPLH	TRBV4-2	few
ASSLEGLPPDTQY	TRBV5-1	-
ASSLQNSYEQY	TRBV19	once
ASTDTSGGYNEQF	TRBV19	-
ASSQGWGRTEAF	TRBV7-8	-
ASSRSGGSTEAF	TRBV9	-
ASKTGGLRETQY	TRBV5-1	-
ASSREGGQPQH	TRBV19	few
ASSPTGTRLYEQY	TRBV19	-
ASSKAPDTQY	TRBV6-6	-
ASSLVRTEAF	TRBV5-8	-
ASSPWEGGYGYT	TRBV18	-
ASSLQTGELF	TRBV7-9	-
AISDTGGKKGSYNEQF	TRBV10-3	-
ASSLGLGRGGGTDTQY	TRBV11-3	-
ASSLWGGQGSTEAF	TRBV7-9	-
ASSVRSYGYT	TRBV6-1	-
ASSSGRGADTQY	TRBV27	-
ASSELSYEQY	TRBV2	-
ASSYSSDRGSYGYT	TRBV6-5	-
ASSIVTGTDTQY	TRBV19	-
ATGGAGGGYT	TRBV10-3	-
ASSPPFPDTQY	TRBV18	-
AWTTGTTAQF	TRBV30	-
ASSVAGISEKLF	TRBV9	-
ASIEKKDRVSVSNQPQH	TRBV5-1	once